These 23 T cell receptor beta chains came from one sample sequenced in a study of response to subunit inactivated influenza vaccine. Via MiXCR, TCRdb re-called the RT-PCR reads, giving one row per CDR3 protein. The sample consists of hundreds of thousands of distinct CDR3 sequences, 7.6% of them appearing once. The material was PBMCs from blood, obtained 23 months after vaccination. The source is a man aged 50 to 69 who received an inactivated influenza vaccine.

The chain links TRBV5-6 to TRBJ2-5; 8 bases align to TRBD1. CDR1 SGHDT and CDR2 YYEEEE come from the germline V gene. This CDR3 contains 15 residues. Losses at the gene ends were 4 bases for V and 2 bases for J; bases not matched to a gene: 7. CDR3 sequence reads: CASSETGASQETQYF. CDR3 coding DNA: TGTGCCAGCAGCGAGACAGGGGCCTCGCAAGAGACCCAGTACTTC.

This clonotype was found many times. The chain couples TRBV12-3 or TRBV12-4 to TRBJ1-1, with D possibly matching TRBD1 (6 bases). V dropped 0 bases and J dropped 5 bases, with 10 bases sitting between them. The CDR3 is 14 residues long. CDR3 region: CASSLAGARTEAFF. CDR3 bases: TGTGCCAGCAGTTTAGCGGGGGCGCGAACTGAAGCTTTCTTT.

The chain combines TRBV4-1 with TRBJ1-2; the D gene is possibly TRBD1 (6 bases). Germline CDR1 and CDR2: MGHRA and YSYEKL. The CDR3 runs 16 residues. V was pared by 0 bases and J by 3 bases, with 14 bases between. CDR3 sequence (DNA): TGCGCCAGCAGCCAAGATTGGGACAAGGGCTACTATGGCTACACCTTC. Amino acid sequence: CASSQDWDKGYYGYTF.

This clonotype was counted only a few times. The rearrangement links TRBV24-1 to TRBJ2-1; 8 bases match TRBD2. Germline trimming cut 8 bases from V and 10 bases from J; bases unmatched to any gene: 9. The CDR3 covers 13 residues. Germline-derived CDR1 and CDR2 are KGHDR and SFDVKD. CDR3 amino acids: CATNSGGVQEQFF. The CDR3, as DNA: TGTGCCACCAACTCGGGAGGGGTGCAGGAGCAGTTCTTC.

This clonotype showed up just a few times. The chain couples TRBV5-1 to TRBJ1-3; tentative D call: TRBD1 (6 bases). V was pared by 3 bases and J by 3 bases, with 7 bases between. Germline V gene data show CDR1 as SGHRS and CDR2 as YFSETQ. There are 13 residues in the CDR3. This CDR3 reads CASSSDSGNTIYF. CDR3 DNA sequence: TGCGCCAGCAGCTCGGACAGTGGAAACACCATATATTTT. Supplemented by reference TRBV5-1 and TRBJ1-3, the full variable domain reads KAGVTQTPRYLIKTRGQQVTLSCSPISGHRSVSWYQQTPGQGLQFLFEYFSETQRNKGNFPGRFSGRQFSNSRSEMNVSTLELGDSALYLCASSSDSGNTIYFGEGSWLTVV.

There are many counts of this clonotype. For the CDR3, the DNA is TGCGCCAGCAGCTTCGGGACTAGCGGTAGCACAGATACGCAGTATTTT. It translates to CASSFGTSGSTDTQYF. The V and J genes are TRBV5-1 and TRBJ2-3, with 11 bases aligning to TRBD2. After removal of 2 bases from V and 0 bases from J, the junction contained 2 bases not matched to a gene. Per the germline V gene, CDR1 is SGHRS and CDR2 is YFSETQ. The CDR3 sequence is 16 residues long.

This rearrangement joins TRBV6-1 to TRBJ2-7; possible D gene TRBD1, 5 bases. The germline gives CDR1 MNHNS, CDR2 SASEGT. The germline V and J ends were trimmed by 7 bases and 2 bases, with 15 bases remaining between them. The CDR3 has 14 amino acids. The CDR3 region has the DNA TGTGCCAGCAACAGAGACAGACCTCCCTACGAGCAGTACTTC. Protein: CASNRDRPPYEQYF.

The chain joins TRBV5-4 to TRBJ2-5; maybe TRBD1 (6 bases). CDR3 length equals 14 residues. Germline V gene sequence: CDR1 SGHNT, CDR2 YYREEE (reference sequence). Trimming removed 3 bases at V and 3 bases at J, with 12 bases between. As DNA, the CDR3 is TGTGCCAGCAGCTCAAAGGACAGAAAAGAGACCCAGTACTTC. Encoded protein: CASSSKDRKETQYF.

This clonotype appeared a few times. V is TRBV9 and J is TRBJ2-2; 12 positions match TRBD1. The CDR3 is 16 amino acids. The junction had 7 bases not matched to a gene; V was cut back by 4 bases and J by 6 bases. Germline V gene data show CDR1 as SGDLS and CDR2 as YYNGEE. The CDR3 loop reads CASSSRGQGAAGELFF. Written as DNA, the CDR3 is TGTGCCAGCAGCTCCAGGGGACAGGGGGCTGCCGGGGAGCTGTTTTTT.

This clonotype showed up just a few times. The CDR3 DNA reads as TGTGCCAGCAGTCGACGACAGGGTGCTGAAAAACTGTTTTTT. Translated, it gives CASSRRQGAEKLFF. The V and J genes are TRBV6-2 or TRBV6-3 and TRBJ1-4, with 7 nucleotides matching TRBD1. The J segment lost 7 bases and the V segment lost 5 bases, leaving 7 bases of the junction unmatched. From germline, CDR1 is MNHEY and CDR2 SVGEGT. The CDR3 runs 14 residues.

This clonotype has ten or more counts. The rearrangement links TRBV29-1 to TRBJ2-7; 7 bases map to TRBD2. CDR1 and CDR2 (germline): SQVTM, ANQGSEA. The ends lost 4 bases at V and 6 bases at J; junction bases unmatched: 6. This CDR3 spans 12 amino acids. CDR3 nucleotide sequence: TGCAGCGTTGGGGAGGGGATCTCCGAGCAGTACTTC. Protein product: CSVGEGISEQYF.

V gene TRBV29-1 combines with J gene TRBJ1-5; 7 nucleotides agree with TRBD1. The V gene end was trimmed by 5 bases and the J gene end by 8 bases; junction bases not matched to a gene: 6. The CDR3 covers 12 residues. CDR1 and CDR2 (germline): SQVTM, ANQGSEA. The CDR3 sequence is CSVRQGGEPQHF. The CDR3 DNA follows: TGCAGCGTTCGACAGGGAGGGGAGCCCCAGCATTTT.

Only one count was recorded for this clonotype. CDR3 sequence: CASSRDRGPGKTQYF. The CDR3 nucleotides are TGTGCCAGCAGTCGGGACAGGGGGCCGGGGAAGACCCAGTACTTC. The V and J genes are TRBV12-3 or TRBV12-4 and TRBJ2-5, with 12 bases matching TRBD1. This CDR3 is built from 15 residues. J was trimmed by 6 bases and V by 5 bases; bases with no gene match: 7.

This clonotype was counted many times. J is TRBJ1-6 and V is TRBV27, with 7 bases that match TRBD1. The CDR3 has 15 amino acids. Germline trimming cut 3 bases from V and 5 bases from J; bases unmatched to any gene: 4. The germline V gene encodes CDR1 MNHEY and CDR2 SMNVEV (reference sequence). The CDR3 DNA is TGTGCCAGCAGTTTGGGCCAGGGGGATAATTCACCCCTCCACTTT. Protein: CASSLGQGDNSPLHF.

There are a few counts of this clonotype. CDR3: CASNLGQPQETQYF. In DNA, the CDR3 is TGTGCCAGCAACTTGGGACAGCCCCAAGAGACCCAGTACTTC. V is TRBV7-2 and J is TRBJ2-5; 7 bases map to TRBD1. The V gene's germline CDR1 is SGHTA and CDR2 FQGNSA. Unmatched junction bases numbered 6, after V lost 7 bases and J lost 1 base. The CDR3 has 14 amino acids. The variable domain in full, with the rest retrieved from reference TRBV7-2 and TRBJ2-5, is GAGVSQSPSNKVTEKGKDVELRCDPISGHTALYWYRQSLGQGLEFLIYFQGNSAPDKSGLPSDRFSAERTGGSVSTLTIQRTQQEDSAVYLCASNLGQPQETQYFGPGTRLLVL.

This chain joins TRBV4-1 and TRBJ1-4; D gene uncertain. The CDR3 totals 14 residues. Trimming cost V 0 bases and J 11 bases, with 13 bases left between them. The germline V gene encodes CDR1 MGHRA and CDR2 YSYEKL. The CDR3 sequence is CASSQEESRWKLFF. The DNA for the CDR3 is TGCGCCAGCAGCCAAGAAGAATCTCGGTGGAAACTGTTTTTT.

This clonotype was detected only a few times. In DNA form, the CDR3 reads TGTGCCAGCAGCTTAGGAGGTTTCGGGCGAGAGCAGTACTTC. Residues: CASSLGGFGREQYF. This rearrangement joins TRBV7-6 to TRBJ2-7; D not certain. This CDR3 spans 14 amino acids. Germline V lookup: CDR1 SGHVS, CDR2 FNYEAQ. V was clipped by 1 base and J by 7 bases, with 14 bases between them.

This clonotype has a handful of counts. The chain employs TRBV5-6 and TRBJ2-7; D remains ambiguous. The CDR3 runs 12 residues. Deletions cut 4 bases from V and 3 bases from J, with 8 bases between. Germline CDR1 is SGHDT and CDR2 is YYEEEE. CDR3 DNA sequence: TGTGCCAGCAGCCCCTGGGGCTACGAGCAGTACTTC. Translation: CASSPWGYEQYF.

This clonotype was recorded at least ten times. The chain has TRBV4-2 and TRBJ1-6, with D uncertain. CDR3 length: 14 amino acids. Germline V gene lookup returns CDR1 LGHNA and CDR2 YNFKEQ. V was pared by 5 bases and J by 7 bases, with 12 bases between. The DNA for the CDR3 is TGTGCCAGCAGCTTAAACGCCGGGAATTCACCCCTCCACTTT. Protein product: CASSLNAGNSPLHF.

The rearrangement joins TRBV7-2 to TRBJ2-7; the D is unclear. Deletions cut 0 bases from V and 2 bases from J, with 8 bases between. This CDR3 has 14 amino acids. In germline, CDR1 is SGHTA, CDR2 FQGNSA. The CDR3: CASSLAVLAYEQYF. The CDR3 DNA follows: TGTGCCAGCAGCTTAGCGGTCCTAGCCTACGAGCAGTACTTC.

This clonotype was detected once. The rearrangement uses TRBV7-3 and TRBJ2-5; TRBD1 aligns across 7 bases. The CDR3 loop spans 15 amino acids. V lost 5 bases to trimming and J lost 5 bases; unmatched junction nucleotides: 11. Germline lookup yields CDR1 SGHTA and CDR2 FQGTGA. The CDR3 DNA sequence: TGTGCCAGCAGCGCAACCGGGACAGTCGGTGAGACCCAGTACTTC. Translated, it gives CASSATGTVGETQYF.

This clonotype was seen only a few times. Here the CDR3 reads CSVGGQGRTKNEQYF. CDR3 DNA: TGCAGCGTGGGGGGTCAGGGAAGGACAAAAAACGAGCAGTACTTC. This chain connects TRBV29-1 to TRBJ2-7, with D perhaps matching TRBD2 (6 bases). The CDR3 consists of 15 residues. Trimming removed 6 bases from V and 5 bases from J, with 23 bases in between. Looked up from germline, CDR1 is SQVTM and CDR2 is ANQGSEA.

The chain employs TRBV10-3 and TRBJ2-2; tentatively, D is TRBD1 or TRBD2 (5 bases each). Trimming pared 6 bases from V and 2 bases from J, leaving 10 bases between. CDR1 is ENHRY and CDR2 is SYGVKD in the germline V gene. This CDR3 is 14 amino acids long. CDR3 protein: CAIRGPFNTGELFF. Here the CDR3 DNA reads TGTGCCATCAGGGGACCGTTCAACACCGGGGAGCTGTTTTTT.